This T cell receptor (beta chain) was found in a study of blood T cell repertoires in COVID-19. Study background: Both acute and convalescent COVID-19 samples were obtained from the United States, Italy and Spain. From T cells, B-cell-depleted T cells, or PBMCs came the material, which was cDNA or gDNA.

Original analysis: Researchers report that nucleated cell counts were estimated from reference gene primer amplification. Some clones are missing from TCRdb's copy, which holds only in-frame ones; the method was immunoSEQ multiplex PCR. V and J calls and clone size follow that table, whereas D and trimming were derived from the DNA. This table has over 85,000 clones, more than 75% appearing once. Specimen: peripheral blood. The sequence derives from a woman aged 80 or over with active COVID-19.

The DNA for the CDR3 is TGTGCCAGCAGCCTTAACCAAGACAGGGGGCAAGGCTACACCTTC. Translating gives CASSLNQDRGQGYTF. The chain joins TRBV7-9 to TRBJ1-2; TRBD1 matches 10 bases. Germline CDR1 is SEHNR and CDR2 is FQNEAQ (reference sequence). The length of the CDR3 is 15 residues. V trimming: 5 bases; J trimming: 8 bases; junction bases outside the gene matches: 11.